Listed here are 14 T cell receptor beta chains from one sample, sequenced in a study of tumor-infiltrating lymphocytes in primary liver carcinoma. Bulk tissue was left unsorted, and RNA and DNA were co-extracted from 20-30 mg of it. TCR beta cDNA was reverse-transcribed from 500 ng of total RNA. The reaction used a constant-region primer and ProtoScript II reverse transcriptase. For TCR beta, libraries were produced by three nested multiplex PCR rounds using slightly modified ARM-PCR. The study ran its first two PCR rounds for roughly 11 cycles each, using TRBV1-TRBV30 forward primers and a C-beta reverse primer. TCRdb fed the multiplex PCR reads into MiXCR, producing one record per CDR3 protein. The sample includes roughly 120,000 distinct CDR3 sequences, around two thirds of them seen just once. Sequencing input: liver tumor tissue from sampling region 1. This sample's subset: tumor region T1, superior pole. The receptors here all came from a woman aged 55-70 years with primary liver carcinoma and hepatitis B virus infection.

Turning to this clonotype: One end of the junction is discordant with germline, which a read error may explain. The V call is TRBV11-2, the J call TRBJ2-3; D perhaps matches TRBD1 (5 bases). The germline gives CDR1 SGHAT, CDR2 FQNNGV. The CDR3 spans 13 residues. The CDR3 DNA reads as TGTGCCAGCATGGGGCTTCCCACAGGTACGCAGTATTTT. It is translated as CASMGLPTGTQYF.

In the case of this clonotype: A read error may account for a junction end that differs from germline. The rearrangement uses TRBV13 and TRBJ2-2; 12 bases are a match to TRBD2. Germline CDR1 and CDR2: PRHDT and FYEKMQ (reference sequence). The CDR3 runs 15 residues. The CDR3 DNA follows: TGTGCCAGTAGCTTACTAGCGGGAGGAGCCAGGGAGTTGTTTTTT. Translation: CASSLLAGGARELFF.

This clonotype was counted a few times. The V gene is TRBV12-3 or TRBV12-4, the J gene TRBJ1-1; D is unresolved. The CDR3 loop spans 13 amino acids. Trimming took 7 bases from V and 5 from J, leaving 14 bases between them. CDR3 sequence (DNA): TGTGCCAGCATCCAGAGGGCTGGAACTGAAGCTTTCTTT. This encodes CASIQRAGTEAFF.

Comments on this clonotype: A much larger clonotype is one base distant, so this may be a read error. The chain couples TRBV5-8 to TRBJ2-5; 10 bases map to TRBD1. V shed 2 bases and J 5 bases; nucleotides not matched to a gene: 6. The CDR3 covers 15 residues. CDR1 is SGHTS, CDR2 YDEGEE, per germline. DNA of the CDR3: TGTGCCAGCAGCTTCCTGACAGGGGGCGTGGAGACCCAGTACTTC. Protein product: CASSFLTGGVETQYF.

In the case of this clonotype: At one boundary the junction diverges from the germline segment, which might be a read error. The chain has TRBV11-1 and TRBJ2-4; 7 bases are a match to TRBD1. Looked up from germline, CDR1 is SGHAT and CDR2 is FQDESV (reference sequence). This CDR3 comprises 16 residues. CDR3 sequence (DNA): TGTGCCAGCAGCAATGCAAGGGACAGTTCCAAAAACATTCGGTACTTC. Translated: CASSNARDSSKNIRYF.

V is TRBV11-1 and J is TRBJ2-3; D is unresolved. This CDR3 is built from 14 residues. From germline, CDR1 is SGHAT and CDR2 FQDESV (reference sequence). The V end lost 7 bases, the J end lost 6 bases, and 17 bases lay between the germline ends. The CDR3 sequence is CASTFMVTSDTQYF. For the CDR3, the DNA is TGTGCCAGCACCTTCATGGTAACGAGTGATACGCAGTATTTT.

This clonotype came up a few times. A much larger clone lies a single base off, so this may be a read error. The chain has TRBV6-1 and TRBJ2-1; TRBD2 is a possible D gene (6 bases). Deletions cut 6 bases from V and 5 bases from J, with 20 bases between. The CDR3 consists of 16 residues. CDR1 and CDR2 (germline): MNHNS, SASEGT. DNA of the CDR3: TGTGCCAGCAGCTTCTTAGGGGCGGGAACAAACAATGAGCAGTTCTTC. This sequence encodes CASSFLGAGTNNEQFF.

This clonotype occurred once. A much larger clone sits a single nucleotide away, making a read error possible. The chain joins TRBV12-3 or TRBV12-4 to TRBJ2-3; unclear D gene. The CDR3 is 13 residues long. The DNA of the CDR3 is TGTACCAGCACGTTTACTAGCACAGATACGCAGTATTTT. It yields the protein CTSTFTSTDTQYF.

Concerning this clonotype: With a much larger clone just one base away, this may be a read error. The chain uses TRBV6-2 or TRBV6-3 and TRBJ2-1; tentative D call: TRBD2 (7 bases). Trimming pared 0 bases from V and 9 bases from J, leaving 18 bases between. The CDR3 runs 16 residues. Germline V CDR1 and CDR2: MNHEY, SVGEGT. The CDR3 nucleotides are TGTGCCAGCAGTTACTCCGGGGAGGGGGGTGGAATTGAGCAGTTCTTC. It specifies CASSYSGEGGGIEQFF.

The CDR3 sequence is CASSLGPSSNYGYTF. The CDR3 DNA follows: TGCGCCAGCAGCTTGGGGCCATCCTCTAACTATGGCTACACCTTC. This rearrangement joins TRBV5-1 to TRBJ1-2; unclear D gene. Germline assignment: CDR1 SGHRS and CDR2 YFSETQ. V was shortened by 0 bases and J by 0 bases, with 9 bases between the two germline ends. The CDR3 length is 15 residues.

This clonotype came up once. A single base separates this from a much larger clone, so it may be a read error. The chain carries TRBV12-3 or TRBV12-4 and TRBJ1-5; a weak D match, TRBD1 (5 bases). V gave up 6 bases and J gave up 9 bases, with 18 bases separating them. The CDR3 spans 14 residues. The CDR3 reads CASSLGHIGRPQHF. The CDR3, as DNA: TGTGCCAGCAGCCTCGGACATATCGGGAGGCCCCAGCATTTT.

Regarding this clonotype: A much larger clone lies one base from this, so it may be a read error. J is TRBJ1-3 and V is TRBV4-1; no firm D call. CDR3 size: 14 residues. Germline loops: CDR1 MGHRA, CDR2 YSYEKL. V dropped 4 bases and J dropped 5 bases, with 12 bases sitting between them. The CDR3 DNA is TGCGCCAGCAGCCGACAAACCGATCGAAACACCATATATTTT. This encodes CASSRQTDRNTIYF.

This clonotype was found a few times. This rearrangement joins TRBV28 to TRBJ2-7; 10 bases agree with TRBD2. V gave up 6 bases and J gave up 2 bases; unmatched junction bases: 4. The germline CDR1 and CDR2 sequences are MDHEN and SYDVKM. CDR3 length: 14 residues. The CDR3 sequence: CASRTSGRAYEQYF. The CDR3 nucleotides are TGTGCCAGCAGGACAAGCGGGAGGGCCTACGAGCAGTACTTC.

The chain combines TRBV11-3 with TRBJ1-1; D may be TRBD1 (5 bases). Germline V CDR1 and CDR2: SGHNT, YENEEA. The CDR3 totals 14 residues. CDR3 residues: CANSYGGSDTEAFF. CDR3 in DNA: TGTGCGAACAGCTACGGGGGGTCGGACACTGAAGCTTTCTTT.